A selection of T cell receptor beta chains follows, all from one sample in a study of shared clonotypes between healthy human individuals. Clones were sequenced by immunoSEQ multiplex PCR, and TCRdb holds only the in-frame ones, with some missing. The profile shows roughly 2.1 million clones, around 93% of them singletons. Sequenced sample: naive CD8+ T cells from PBMCs. Every receptor here comes from a young man in good health. Some clones in this sample may be carry-over from other donors' samples. Each CDR3 is given with its conserved first and last residue. The order of the fields is clone size, D gene, J gene, V gene, CDR3 DNA, CDR3 protein. A D gene is named only where the DNA matches it firmly. Not all rows give a size; the values are once, few, many and, for expanded clones, a class.

>NA|TRBD2|TRBJ2-2|TRBV11-2
TGTGCCAGCAGCTTAGGGCTAGCGGGAGGTGGGGAGCTGTTTTTT
CASSLGLAGGGELFF
>NA|TRBD2|TRBJ2-1|TRBV15
TGTGCCACGGGTAGCGGGAGAGCCTACAATGAGCAGTTCTTC
CATGSGRAYNEQFF
>NA|NA|TRBJ2-7|TRBV5-1
TGCGCCAGCAGCTTGGTCGGGCCAGCCAAAGATCCACAGTACTTC
CASSLVGPAKDPQYF
>NA|NA|TRBJ2-2|TRBV4-2
TGTGCCAGCAGCCAAGATTGGAGCGGCGGCACCGGGGAGCTGTTTTTT
CASSQDWSGGTGELFF
>NA|NA|TRBJ2-1|TRBV7-3
TGTGCCAGCAGCGAACGAGCCTACAATGAGCAGTTCTTC
CASSERAYNEQFF
>NA|NA|TRBJ1-1|TRBV4-3
TGCGCCAGCAGCCAAGATCTTGAGGGTATGAACACTGAAGCTTTCTTT
CASSQDLEGMNTEAFF
>NA|TRBD1|TRBJ2-1|TRBV6-6
TGTGCCAGCAGTTACTTGGGACAGCTCGTCAGCAATGAGCAGTTCTTC
CASSYLGQLVSNEQFF
>NA|NA|TRBJ1-1|TRBV27
TGTGCCAGCAGTTTACAGGGTTATAGAACTGAAGCTTTCTTT
CASSLQGYRTEAFF
>NA|TRBD1|TRBJ1-3|TRBV9
TGTGCCAGCAGCTCGGGACAGGACGGATCGTCTGGAAACACCATATATTTT
CASSSGQDGSSGNTIYF
>few|TRBD2|TRBJ2-7|TRBV9
TGTGCCAGCAGCGTAGGAGGAGCGGGAGGGCCGCTGTACTTC
CASSVGGAGGPLYF
>NA|TRBD2|TRBJ2-2|TRBV7-9
TGTGCCAGCAGCTTAGGGACTAGCAGGAAGGCCGGGGAGCTGTTTTTT
CASSLGTSRKAGELFF
>once|NA|TRBJ2-1|TRBV9
TGTGCCAGCAGCTCTATCGGAAGGGAGCAGTTCTTC
CASSSIGREQFF
>NA|NA|TRBJ1-1|TRBV30
TGTGCCTGGAGTCCGGCCCCGTGGTCTGAAGCTTTCTTT
CAWSPAPWSEAFF
>NA|NA|TRBJ1-5|TRBV28
TGTGCCAGCAGTTCTCCGGGGGAGTTTCAGCCCCAGCATTTT
CASSSPGEFQPQHF
>NA|TRBD2|TRBJ2-5|TRBV4-1
TGCGCCAGCAGCCAAGATTCGGATGGGACTAGCGGAGGAACACAAGAGACCCAGTACTTC
CASSQDSDGTSGGTQETQYF
>NA|NA|TRBJ1-2|TRBV10-2
TGCGCCAGCAGGGCCTCGGCAGGGAGGGATGCCTATGGCTACACCTTC
CASRASAGRDAYGYTF
>NA|TRBD1|TRBJ2-7|TRBV6-6
TGTGCCAGCAGCAACGGACAGGGCGAGTACTTC
CASSNGQGEYF